The rows below give T cell receptor beta chains drawn from one sample of a study of blood T cell repertoires in COVID-19. Assay: immunoSEQ multiplex PCR; the TCRdb copy retains only in-frame clones and omits some. The table records some 44,000 clones, roughly 90% of them present only once. Sequenced material: peripheral blood. Receptors were obtained from a human donor in a cohort sampled during active COVID-19. CDR3s leave out the opening cysteine and the closing phenylalanine or tryptophan. The order of the fields is J gene, V gene, CDR3 protein.

TRBJ2-7 TRBV3-1/TRBV3-2 ASSRGGYEQY
TRBJ2-2 TRBV6-6 ASSYGLAGGTGELF
TRBJ1-6 TRBV6-4 ASSEYDRGHSPLH
TRBJ2-1 TRBV28 ASNQLGQGRGNEQF
TRBJ1-2 TRBV19 ASSTQRGAGDGYT
TRBJ1-3 TRBV10-3 AIKKAGAGGNTIY
TRBJ2-1 TRBV9 ASSVGSGGRVWDEQF
TRBJ2-1 TRBV11-1 ATTGMSYNEQF
TRBJ2-5 TRBV18 ASSPGAGGGQETQY
TRBJ2-3 TRBV4-2 ASSSSGHTDTQY